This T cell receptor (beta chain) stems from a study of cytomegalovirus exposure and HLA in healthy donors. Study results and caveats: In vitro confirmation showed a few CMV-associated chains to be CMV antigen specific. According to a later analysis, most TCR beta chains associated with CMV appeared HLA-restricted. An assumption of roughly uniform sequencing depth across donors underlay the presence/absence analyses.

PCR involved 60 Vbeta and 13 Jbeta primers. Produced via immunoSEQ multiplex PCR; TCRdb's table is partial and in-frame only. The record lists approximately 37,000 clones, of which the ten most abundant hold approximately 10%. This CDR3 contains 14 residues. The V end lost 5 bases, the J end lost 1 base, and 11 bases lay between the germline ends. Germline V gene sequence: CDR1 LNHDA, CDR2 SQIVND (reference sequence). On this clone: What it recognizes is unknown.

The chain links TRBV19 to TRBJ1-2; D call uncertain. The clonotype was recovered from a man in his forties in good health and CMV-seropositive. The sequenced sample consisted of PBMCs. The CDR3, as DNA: TGTGCCAGTAGTCTCCAGGTCCTTAACTATGGCTACACCTTC. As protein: CASSLQVLNYGYTF. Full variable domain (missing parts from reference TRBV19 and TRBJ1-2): DGGITQSPKYLFRKEGQNVTLSCEQNLNHDAMYWYRQDPGQGLRLIYYSQIVNDFQKGDIAEGYSVSREKKESFPLTVTSAQKNPTAFYLCASSLQVLNYGYTFGSGTRLTVV.